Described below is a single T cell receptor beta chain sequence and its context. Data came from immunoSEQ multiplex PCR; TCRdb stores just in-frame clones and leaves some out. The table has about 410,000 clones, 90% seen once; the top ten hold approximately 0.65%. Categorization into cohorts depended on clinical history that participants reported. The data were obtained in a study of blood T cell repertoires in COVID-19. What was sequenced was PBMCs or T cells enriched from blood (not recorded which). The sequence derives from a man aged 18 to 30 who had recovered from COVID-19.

The CDR3 region is CASSPTTPNEKLFF. The CDR3 region has the DNA TGTGCCAGCTCACCAACTACGCCTAATGAAAAACTGTTTTTT. This chain links TRBV18 with TRBJ1-4; D remains unclear. From germline, CDR1 is KGHSH and CDR2 LQKENI. V shed 2 bases and J shed 3 bases, with 7 bases lying between them. CDR3 length equals 14 residues.